This T cell receptor beta chain was sequenced in a study of monozygotic twins with inflammatory bowel disease. Concerning this clonotype: The antigen is unknown.

TCRdb re-called the 5' RACE reads and gives one entry per CDR3 protein, without DNA. This specimen shows about 380,000 distinct CDR3 sequences; the ten leading clones hold 2.6%. Whole blood, unsorted for T cells, was the source of total RNA. Study results and limitations: It was in IBD patients that TCRbeta diversity (inverse Simpson) was lower than in healthy co-twins.

This sequence was found in a human donor with ulcerative colitis or Crohn's disease, or a healthy co-twin of an affected twin (not recorded which). The sample consisted of blood.

The CDR3 spells CASSSLALFQGRNQPQHF. The chain couples TRBV7-3 to TRBJ1-5; TCRdb lists TRBD1, though no DNA is available to test this call. The CDR3 is 18 residues long. CDR1 is SGHTA and CDR2 is FQGTGA in the germline V gene.